These T cell receptor beta chains were read from a single sample in a study of Ad26.COV2.S vaccination and SARS-CoV-2 variants. Clones were read by immunoSEQ multiplex PCR, and TCRdb kept only the in-frame ones, dropping some. Of about 440,000 clones listed, less than 95% are singletons. The sequencing here drew on peripheral blood, taken in a trial of Ad26.COV2.S vaccine versus placebo. The receptors were sampled from a person aged 18-65 years who received the Ad26.COV2.S COVID-19 vaccine or a placebo. Each CDR3 is given with its conserved first and last residue. The D gene is left open where the match is weak. Clone size is given for some rows only: seen once, a few or many times, or a class if the clone is expanded.

d_call clone_size j_call v_call cdr3_aa cdr3_nt
TRBD2 - TRBJ2-5 TRBV11-3 CASSLWGGDETQYF TGTGCCAGCAGTCTATGGGGGGGAGATGAGACCCAGTACTTC
- once TRBJ1-5 TRBV19 CASALGLVVGNQPQHF TGTGCCAGTGCCTTGGGGTTGGTTGTTGGCAATCAGCCCCAGCATTTT
- - TRBJ2-5 TRBV30 CAWRPTATAQETQYF TGTGCCTGGAGACCCACGGCGACAGCGCAAGAGACCCAGTACTTC
- once TRBJ1-3 TRBV7-2 CASSLYPRVGSGNTIYF TGTGCCAGCAGCTTATACCCCAGGGTGGGCTCTGGAAACACCATATATTTT
- once TRBJ2-5 TRBV14 CASSDQETQYF TGTGCCAGCAGCGACCAGGAGACCCAGTACTTC
- - TRBJ2-7 TRBV4-2 CASSQDHRAYEQYF TGTGCCAGCAGCCAAGATCACAGGGCCTACGAGCAGTACTTC
TRBD1 - TRBJ2-2 TRBV10-3 CAIRPGQGARSTGELFF TGTGCCATCAGACCTGGTCAGGGGGCGCGATCCACCGGGGAGCTGTTTTTT
TRBD1 - TRBJ1-6 TRBV6-1 CASNPGQQNSPLHF TGTGCCAGCAACCCGGGACAGCAGAATTCACCCCTCCACTTT
- - TRBJ2-7 TRBV27 CASSITGFSYEQYF TGTGCCAGCAGTATAACAGGTTTCTCCTACGAGCAGTACTTC
- - TRBJ2-3 TRBV7-9 CASSSRSFPREIADTQYF TGTGCCAGCAGCTCCCGTTCCTTTCCGAGGGAGATCGCAGATACGCAGTATTTT
- - TRBJ1-4 TRBV19 CASSTPPDRGRGKLFF TGTGCCAGTAGTACCCCACCTGACCGGGGACGGGGAAAACTGTTTTTT
- - TRBJ1-2 TRBV19 CASSRTFNYGYTF TGTGCCAGTAGTCGGACTTTTAACTATGGCTACACCTTC
- once TRBJ2-6 TRBV7-2 CASSPRGQSSGANVLTF TGTGCCAGCAGCCCAAGGGGCCAGAGCTCTGGGGCCAACGTCCTGACTTTC
TRBD1 once TRBJ1-5 TRBV28 CASSLRQGAHQPQHF TGTGCCAGCAGTTTAAGACAGGGGGCTCATCAGCCCCAGCATTTT
TRBD1 - TRBJ2-7 TRBV6-6 CASSPTGIVHEQYF TGTGCCAGCAGTCCGACAGGGATTGTCCACGAGCAGTACTTC
- - TRBJ2-7 TRBV3-1/TRBV3-2 CASSLQASSYEQYF TGTGCCAGCAGCCTACAGGCGAGCTCCTACGAGCAGTACTTC
TRBD2 - TRBJ2-3 TRBV5-1 CASSPRGLASTDTQYF TGCGCCAGCAGCCCGCGGGGACTAGCTAGCACAGATACGCAGTATTTT
TRBD1 - TRBJ1-1 TRBV6-5 CASSRQGGDTEAFF TGTGCCAGCAGTAGACAGGGAGGGGACACTGAAGCTTTCTTT
- - TRBJ1-3 TRBV6-2/TRBV6-3 CASSRPGTQGNTIYF TGTGCCAGCAGTCGGCCCGGGACACAAGGAAACACCATATATTTT
- - TRBJ1-6 TRBV4-1 CASSQEGGRVSSPLHF TGCGCCAGCAGCCAAGAGGGTGGCAGGGTTAGTTCACCCCTCCACTTT
- - TRBJ1-1 TRBV27 CASSILSGVTEAFF TGTGCCAGCAGTATCCTCTCAGGGGTTACTGAAGCTTTCTTT
TRBD2 - TRBJ2-1 TRBV5-1 CASSLTSGRALSSYNEQFF TGCGCCAGCAGCTTGACTAGCGGGAGGGCCCTCTCATCCTACAATGAGCAGTTCTTC